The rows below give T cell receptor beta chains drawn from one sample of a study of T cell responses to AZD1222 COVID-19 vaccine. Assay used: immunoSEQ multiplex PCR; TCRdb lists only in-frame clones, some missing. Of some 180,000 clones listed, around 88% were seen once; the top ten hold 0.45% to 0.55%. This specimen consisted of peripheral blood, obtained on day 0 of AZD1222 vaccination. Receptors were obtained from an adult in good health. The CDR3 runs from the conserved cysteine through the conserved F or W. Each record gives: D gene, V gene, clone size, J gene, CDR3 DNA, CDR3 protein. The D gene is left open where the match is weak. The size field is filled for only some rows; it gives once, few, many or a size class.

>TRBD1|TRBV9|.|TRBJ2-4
TGTGCCAGCAGCGTAGCTGCGGGGACAGGGGACATTCAGTACTTC
CASSVAAGTGDIQYF
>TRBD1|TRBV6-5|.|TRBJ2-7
TGTGCCAGCAGTTACTCGAGGGGGCAGGACGAGCAGTACTTC
CASSYSRGQDEQYF
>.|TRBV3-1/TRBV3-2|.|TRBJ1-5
TGTGCCAGCAGCCAGGGGGCTCAGCCCCAGCATTTT
CASSQGAQPQHF
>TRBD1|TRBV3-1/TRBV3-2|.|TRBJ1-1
TGTGCCAGCGCGTCCGGGACAGCGAACACTGAAGCTTTCTTT
CASASGTANTEAFF
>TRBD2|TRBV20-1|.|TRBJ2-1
TGCAGTGCTAGTACTAGCGGGGTAGGCTACAATGAGCAGTTCTTC
CSASTSGVGYNEQFF
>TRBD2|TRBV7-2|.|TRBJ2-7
TGTGCCAGCAGCTCATCACTAGCGGGGATCTACGAGCAGTACTTC
CASSSSLAGIYEQYF
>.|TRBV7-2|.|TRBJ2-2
TGTGCCAGCAGCTTGGCGGGCACCGGGGAGCTGTTTTTT
CASSLAGTGELFF
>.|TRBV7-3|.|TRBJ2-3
TGTGCCAGCAGTTCGTTAGGAGATACGCAGTATTTT
CASSSLGDTQYF
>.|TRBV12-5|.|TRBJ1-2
TGTGCTAGTGCCCACCCCAGTAGGTGGGACTATGGCTACACCTTC
CASAHPSRWDYGYTF
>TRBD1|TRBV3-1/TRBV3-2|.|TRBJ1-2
TGTGCCAGCAGCCGATGGTCAGGGGGGAACTATGGCTACACCTTC
CASSRWSGGNYGYTF
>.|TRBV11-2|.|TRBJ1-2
TGTGCCAGCAGCTTACCGGGTCGGGATAGCGACTATGGCTACACCTTC
CASSLPGRDSDYGYTF
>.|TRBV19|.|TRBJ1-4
TGTGCCAGTCTCAGGGTTCATGCAACTAATGAAAAACTGTTTTTT
CASLRVHATNEKLFF
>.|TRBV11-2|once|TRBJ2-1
TGTGCCAGCAGCCTCGGGACTCTCCGTGAGCAGTTCTTC
CASSLGTLREQFF
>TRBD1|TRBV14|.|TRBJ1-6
TGTGCCAGCAGCCAAAGGACAGGGGGTTCACCCCTCCACTTT
CASSQRTGGSPLHF
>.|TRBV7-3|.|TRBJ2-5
TGTGCCAGCAGCTTAGGTGATCTGGAGACCCAGTACTTC
CASSLGDLETQYF
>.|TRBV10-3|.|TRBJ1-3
TGTGCCTCGGGGGAGATCTCTGGAAACACCATATATTTT
CASGEISGNTIYF
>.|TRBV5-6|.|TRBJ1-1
TGTGCCAGCAGCCGGGACGACAGCACTGAAGCTTTCTTT
CASSRDDSTEAFF
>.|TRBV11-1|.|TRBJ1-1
TGTGCCAGCAGCTTAGACGGACTCAACACTGAAGCTTTCTTT
CASSLDGLNTEAFF
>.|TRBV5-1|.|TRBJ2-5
TGCGCCAGCAGTTACCTGAGTAGGCACCTCCAAGAGACCCAGTACTTC
CASSYLSRHLQETQYF
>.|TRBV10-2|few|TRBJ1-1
TGCGCCAGCAGTGAGTCGACCGGGGGCGTTGGGATGAACACTGAAGCTTTCTTT
CASSESTGGVGMNTEAFF
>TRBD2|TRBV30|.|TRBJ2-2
TGTGCCCGACAGGCTAGCGGGGGTATTAGGAACACCGGGGAGCTGTTTTTT
CARQASGGIRNTGELFF
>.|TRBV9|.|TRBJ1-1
TGTGCCAGCAGCGTAGAACCGGGGGAGGCTGAAGCTTTCTTT
CASSVEPGEAEAFF
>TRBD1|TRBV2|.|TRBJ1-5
TGTGCCAGCCAGGGGGGACAAAATCAGCCCCAGCATTTT
CASQGGQNQPQHF
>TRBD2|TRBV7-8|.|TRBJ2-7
TGTGCCAGCAGCTCCCCTAGGGAGCGGGGCTCCTACGAGCAGTACTTC
CASSSPRERGSYEQYF
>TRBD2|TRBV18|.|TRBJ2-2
TGTGCCAGCTCACCAGCCCCGGGACTAGCGGGAGATACCGGGGAGCTGTTTTTT
CASSPAPGLAGDTGELFF
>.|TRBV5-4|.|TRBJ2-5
TGTGCCAGCAGCTTGCCCAAGGAGACCCAGTACTTC
CASSLPKETQYF
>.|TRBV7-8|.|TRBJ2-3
TGTGCCAGCAGCTTAGCGTGGACTCCGCTAGGAAGCACAGATACGCAGTATTTT
CASSLAWTPLGSTDTQYF
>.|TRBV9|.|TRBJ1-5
TGTGCCAGCAGCGTTTCAGGGGCGCGCAATCAGCCCCAGCATTTT
CASSVSGARNQPQHF
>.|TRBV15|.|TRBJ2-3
TGTGCCACCAGCTTAACTAGGAACACAGATACGCAGTATTTT
CATSLTRNTDTQYF
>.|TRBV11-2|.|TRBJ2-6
TGTGCCAGCAGCTGGGGGGCTAGCTCTGGGGCCAACGTCCTGACTTTC
CASSWGASSGANVLTF
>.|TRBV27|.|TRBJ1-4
TGTGCCAGCAGTTTCGGCGGGTCTAATGAAAAACTGTTTTTT
CASSFGGSNEKLFF
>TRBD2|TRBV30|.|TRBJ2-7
TGTGGCAGCGGCGGGAGGGCCCTCTACGAGCAGTACTTC
CGSGGRALYEQYF
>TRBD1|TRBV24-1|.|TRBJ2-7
TGTGCCACCAGTGACCCGGCAGGGGGCCACGAGCAGTACTTC
CATSDPAGGHEQYF
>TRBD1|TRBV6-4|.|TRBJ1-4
TGTGCCAGCAGCGCCGGGACAGGGACTACTCCTTCTAATGAAAAACTGTTTTTT
CASSAGTGTTPSNEKLFF
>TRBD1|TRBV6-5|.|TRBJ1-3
TGTGCCAGCAGTCCCGGGACAGTGGACACCATATATTTT
CASSPGTVDTIYF
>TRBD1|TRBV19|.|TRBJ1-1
TGTGCCAGTAGCCTCCAGGGGGAAAGAGCTTTCTTT
CASSLQGERAFF